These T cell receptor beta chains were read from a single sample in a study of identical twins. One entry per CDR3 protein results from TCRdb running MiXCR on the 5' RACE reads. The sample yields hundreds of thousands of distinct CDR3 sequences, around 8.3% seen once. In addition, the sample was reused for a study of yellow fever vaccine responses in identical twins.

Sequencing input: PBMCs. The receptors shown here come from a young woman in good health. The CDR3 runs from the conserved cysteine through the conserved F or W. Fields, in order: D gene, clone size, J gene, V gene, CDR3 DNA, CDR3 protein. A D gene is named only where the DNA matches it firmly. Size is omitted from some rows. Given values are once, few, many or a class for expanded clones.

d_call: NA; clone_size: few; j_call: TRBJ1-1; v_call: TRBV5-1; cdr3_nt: TGCGCCAGCAGCTTTGAAGGGGTCGAAGCTTTCTTT; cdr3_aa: CASSFEGVEAFF
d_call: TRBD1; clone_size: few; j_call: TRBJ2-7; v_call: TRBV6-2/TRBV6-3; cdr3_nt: TGTGCCAGCAGTTACTCGACTACACCGGGACAGGGGGTCGAGCAGTACTTC; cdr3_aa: CASSYSTTPGQGVEQYF
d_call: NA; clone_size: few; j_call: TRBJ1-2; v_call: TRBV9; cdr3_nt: TGTGCCAGCAGCGTAGGCGGAGGGACGCTTAAGGACTATGGCTACACCTTC; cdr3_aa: CASSVGGGTLKDYGYTF
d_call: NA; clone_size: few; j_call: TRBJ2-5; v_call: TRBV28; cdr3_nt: TGTGCCAGCAGTTTACAGGCTGAAGAGACCCAGTACTTC; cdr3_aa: CASSLQAEETQYF
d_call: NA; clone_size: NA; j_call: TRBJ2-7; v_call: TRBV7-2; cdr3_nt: TGTGCCAGCAGCAATAGCTCCTACGAGCAGTACTTC; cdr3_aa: CASSNSSYEQYF
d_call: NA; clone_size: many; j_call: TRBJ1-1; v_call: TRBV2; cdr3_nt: TGTGCCAGCAGACAAGACCGGAGAGCTGAAGCTTTCTTT; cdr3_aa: CASRQDRRAEAFF
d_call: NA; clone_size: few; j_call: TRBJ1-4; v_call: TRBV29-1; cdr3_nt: TGCAGCGTTGAAGCCACCCAGGGAGAAAAACTGTTTTTT; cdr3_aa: CSVEATQGEKLFF
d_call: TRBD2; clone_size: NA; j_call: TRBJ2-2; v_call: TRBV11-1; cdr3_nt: TGTGCCAGCAGCCCCGAGGGGCCTAGCGGGGTGCACACCGGGGAGCTGTTTTTT; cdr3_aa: CASSPEGPSGVHTGELFF
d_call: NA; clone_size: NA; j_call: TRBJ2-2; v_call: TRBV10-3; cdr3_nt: TGTGCCATCAGTGACCCCACAGGGACAAACACCGGGGAGCTGTTTTTT; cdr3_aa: CAISDPTGTNTGELFF
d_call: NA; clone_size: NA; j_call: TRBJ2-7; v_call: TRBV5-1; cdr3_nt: TGCGCCAGCAGCAGGTTAGACAGGCAACTCTCCTACGAGCAGTACTTC; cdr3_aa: CASSRLDRQLSYEQYF
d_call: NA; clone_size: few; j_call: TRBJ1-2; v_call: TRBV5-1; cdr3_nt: TGCGCCAGCAGCTTGGGACCCGACCCCACCTATGGCTACACCTTC; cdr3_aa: CASSLGPDPTYGYTF
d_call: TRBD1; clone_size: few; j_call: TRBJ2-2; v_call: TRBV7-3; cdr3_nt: TGTGCCAGCAGCTATCGGACAGGGGGCTTTGGGGAGCTGTTTTTT; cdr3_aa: CASSYRTGGFGELFF
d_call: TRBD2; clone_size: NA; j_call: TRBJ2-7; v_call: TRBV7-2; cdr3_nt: TGTGCCAGCGAAAGCGGGAGTGGTTACGAGCAGTACTTC; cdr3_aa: CASESGSGYEQYF
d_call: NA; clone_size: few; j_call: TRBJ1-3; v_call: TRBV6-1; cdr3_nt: TGTGCCAGCAGTCAAAAACCCGCCGGGGGCCGAAACACCATATATTTT; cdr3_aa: CASSQKPAGGRNTIYF
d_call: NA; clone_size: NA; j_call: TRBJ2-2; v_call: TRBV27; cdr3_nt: TGTGCCAGCAGTTTACAGGGAGTCACCGGGGAGCTGTTTTTT; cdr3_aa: CASSLQGVTGELFF
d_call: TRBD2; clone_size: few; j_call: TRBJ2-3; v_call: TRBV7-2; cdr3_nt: TGTGCCAGCAGCTTACCAGCGGGGGTCACAGATACGCAGTATTTT; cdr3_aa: CASSLPAGVTDTQYF
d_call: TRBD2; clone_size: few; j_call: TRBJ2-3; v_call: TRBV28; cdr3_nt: TGTGCCAGCAGTTTCCCCACTAGCGGGAGCGCAGATACGCAGTATTTT; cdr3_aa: CASSFPTSGSADTQYF
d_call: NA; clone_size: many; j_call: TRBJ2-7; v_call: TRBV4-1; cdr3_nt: TGCGCCAGCAGCCAAGATACCTCTCACGAGCAGTACTTC; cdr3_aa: CASSQDTSHEQYF
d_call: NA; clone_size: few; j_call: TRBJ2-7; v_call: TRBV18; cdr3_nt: TGTGCCAGCTCAGTAGACAGCCTCTACGAGCAGTACTTC; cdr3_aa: CASSVDSLYEQYF
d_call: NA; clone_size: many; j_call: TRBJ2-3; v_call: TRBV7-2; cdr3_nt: TGTGCCAGCAGCCCCCCCGGGCGAGATACGCAGTATTTT; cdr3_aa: CASSPPGRDTQYF
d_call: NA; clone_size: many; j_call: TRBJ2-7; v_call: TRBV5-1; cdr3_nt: TGCGCCAGCAGCGAAACTCCTCTGTACGAGCAGTACTTC; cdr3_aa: CASSETPLYEQYF
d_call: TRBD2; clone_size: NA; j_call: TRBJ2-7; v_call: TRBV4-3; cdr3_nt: TGCGCCAGCAGCCAAGAAATAGGACTAGCGGATAACGAGCAGTACTTC; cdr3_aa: CASSQEIGLADNEQYF
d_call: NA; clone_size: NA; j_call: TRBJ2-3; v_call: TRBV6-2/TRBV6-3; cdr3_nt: TGTGCCAGCAGTTACTCGGGACCTAGCACAGATACGCAGTATTTT; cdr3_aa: CASSYSGPSTDTQYF
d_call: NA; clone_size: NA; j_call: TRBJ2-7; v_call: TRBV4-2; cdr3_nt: TGTGCCAGCAGCCAAGTAAAGCAGGCCTACGAGCAGTACTTC; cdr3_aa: CASSQVKQAYEQYF
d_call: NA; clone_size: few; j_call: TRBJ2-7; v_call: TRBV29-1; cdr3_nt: TGCAGCGTTGGCTCGCAGGGGCAGGGAGAGCAGTACTTC; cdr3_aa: CSVGSQGQGEQYF
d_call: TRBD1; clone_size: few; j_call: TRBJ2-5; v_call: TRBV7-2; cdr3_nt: TGTGCCAGCAGCCAAGGGACAGGAGAGACCCAGTACTTC; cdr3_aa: CASSQGTGETQYF
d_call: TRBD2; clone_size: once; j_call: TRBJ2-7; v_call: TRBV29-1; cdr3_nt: TGCAGCGCCGGTTCGATCGGGGCCAGCGGGAGGACCCACGAGCAGTACTTC; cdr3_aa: CSAGSIGASGRTHEQYF
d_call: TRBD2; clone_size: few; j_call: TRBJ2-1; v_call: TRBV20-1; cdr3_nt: TGCAGTGCTCTCCTAGCGGCCTCGTCGAGCTCCTACAATGAGCAGTTCTTC; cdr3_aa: CSALLAASSSSYNEQFF
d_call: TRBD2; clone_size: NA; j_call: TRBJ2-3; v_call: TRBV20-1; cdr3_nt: TGCAGTGCGACCGGACTAGCGGCGGACACAGATACGCAGTATTTT; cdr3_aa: CSATGLAADTDTQYF
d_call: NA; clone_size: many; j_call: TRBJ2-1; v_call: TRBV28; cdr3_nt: TGTGCCAGCAGTCCAGTGGCGGCCTCCTACAATGAGCAGTTCTTC; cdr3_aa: CASSPVAASYNEQFF
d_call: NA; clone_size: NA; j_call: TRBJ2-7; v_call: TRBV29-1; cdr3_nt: TGCAGCTTTAAGGGAGCTTTCTACGAGCAGTACTTC; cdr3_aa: CSFKGAFYEQYF
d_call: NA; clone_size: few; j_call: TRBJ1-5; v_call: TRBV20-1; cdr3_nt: TGCAGTGCTAGCGAGGGCAGGAGCAATCAGCCCCAGCATTTT; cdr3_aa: CSASEGRSNQPQHF
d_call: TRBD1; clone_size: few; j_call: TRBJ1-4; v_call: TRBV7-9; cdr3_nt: TGTGCCAGCAGCTCTCCGGACAGGGGAGATGAAAAACTGTTTTTT; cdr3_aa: CASSSPDRGDEKLFF
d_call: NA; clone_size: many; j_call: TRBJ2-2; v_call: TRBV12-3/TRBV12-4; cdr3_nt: TGTGCCAGCAGTAGGTGGGGAGGCGACACCGGGGAGCTGTTTTTT; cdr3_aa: CASSRWGGDTGELFF
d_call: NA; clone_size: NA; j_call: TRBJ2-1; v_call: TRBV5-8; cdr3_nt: TGTGCCAGCAGCTTGGAGGGGAACGGGTTGTTAGACAATGAGCAGTTCTTC; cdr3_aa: CASSLEGNGLLDNEQFF
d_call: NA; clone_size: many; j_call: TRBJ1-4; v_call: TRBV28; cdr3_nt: TGTGCCAGCAGTTTATATACCCCGAGCCGGGAAAAACTGTTTTTT; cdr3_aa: CASSLYTPSREKLFF
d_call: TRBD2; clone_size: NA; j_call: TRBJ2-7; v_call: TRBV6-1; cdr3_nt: TGTGCCAGCAGTCGTCCGGGGGGGGGTGAGCAGTACTTC; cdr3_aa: CASSRPGGGEQYF
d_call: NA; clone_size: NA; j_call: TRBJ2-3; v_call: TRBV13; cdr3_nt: TGTGCCAGCAGCTTAGACAGGGCTGCCACAGATACGCAGTATTTT; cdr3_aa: CASSLDRAATDTQYF
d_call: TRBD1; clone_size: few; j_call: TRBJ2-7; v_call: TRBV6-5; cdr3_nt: TGTGCCAGCAGTTACGCACCGACAGGGCATAACCCCTACGAGCAGTACTTC; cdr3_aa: CASSYAPTGHNPYEQYF
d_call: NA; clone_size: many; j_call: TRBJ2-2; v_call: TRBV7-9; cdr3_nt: TGTGGGGGTAGCGGGAACACCGGGGAGCTGTTTTTT; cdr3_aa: CGGSGNTGELFF
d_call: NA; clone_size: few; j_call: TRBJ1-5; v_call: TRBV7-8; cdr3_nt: TGTGCCAGCAGCTTAGCGGATAGCAATCAGCCCCAGCATTTT; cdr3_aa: CASSLADSNQPQHF
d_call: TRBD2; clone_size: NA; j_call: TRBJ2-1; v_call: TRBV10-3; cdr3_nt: TGTGCCATCAGTAGCACTAGCGGGGGTTACAATGAGCAGTTCTTC; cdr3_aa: CAISSTSGGYNEQFF
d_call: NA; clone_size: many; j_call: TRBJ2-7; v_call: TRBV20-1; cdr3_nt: TGCAGTGCCAGACGGACGGCTGCCTACGAGCAGTACTTC; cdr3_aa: CSARRTAAYEQYF
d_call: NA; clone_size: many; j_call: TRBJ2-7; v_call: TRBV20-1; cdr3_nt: TGCAGTGCTCCGGCGGCCCCCCGATACGAGCAGTACTTC; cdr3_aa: CSAPAAPRYEQYF
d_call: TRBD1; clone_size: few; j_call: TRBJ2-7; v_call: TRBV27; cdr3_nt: TGTGCCAGCAGGTCCCCCGGGACAGGGGGCTACGAGCAGTACTTC; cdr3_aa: CASRSPGTGGYEQYF
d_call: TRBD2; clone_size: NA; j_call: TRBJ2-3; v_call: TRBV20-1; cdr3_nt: TGCAGCGCTGGGCTCGGGACTAGAATGGATACGCAGTATTTT; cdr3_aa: CSAGLGTRMDTQYF